This TCR beta chain was retrieved from a study of blood T cell repertoires in COVID-19 (dated by TCRdb to the early 2020s). In the study overall: Samples from collaborators originated in the United States, Italy and Spain and spanned both the acute and convalescent phases of COVID-19. The material from the prospective study consisted of cDNA or gDNA derived from T cells, B-cell-depleted T cells, or PBMCs. Deeply sampled blood TCRbeta repertoires from subjects exposed to, actively infected with, or recovered from COVID-19 were included in the dataset. The repertoires were made available in a free public database intended to serve as a resource for research on the immune response to SARS-CoV-2. The samples were drawn from the first 160 participants of the ongoing ImmuneRACE study and from 1,254 subjects provided by 6 global collaborators. A de-identified subject ID, COVID-19 status, age in years and sex were almost always included in the sample metadata. Where HLA class I and class II types were available, the types were taken from metadata supplied by the sample provider, not from assay-based typing. Results and caveats for the whole study, not just this receptor: The amount of clinical and demographic metadata varied by source and participant and was provided uncurated.

Each collaborating institution followed its own protocols to collect whole blood in K2EDTA tubes. For TCRbeta analysis, collaborator samples were shipped as frozen whole blood, as isolated PBMCs, or as DNA extracted from either sample type. The immunoSEQ Assay, a bias-controlled multiplex PCR, was used to amplify TCRbeta CDR3 regions from genomic DNA. The authors processed their data as follows. The number of nucleated cells in each sample was estimated by amplification of reference gene primers within the assay. To quantify the absolute abundance of each unique TCRbeta CDR3 rearrangement, sequence reads were collapsed and filtered. For each sample, productive Simpson clonality was calculated as the square root of Simpson's diversity index across productive rearrangements. In TCRdb, the immuneACCESS table is reduced to in-frame sequences with V and J assigned. These tables do not hold every clone; where another copy was compared, an unresolved V gene accounts for under half, and the others remain unexplained. The D gene and trimming were derived from the DNA, and the V and J assignments and clone size from that table. Here the sample has 190,000 or so clones; around 87% occur a single time. Approximately 0.64% of the sample is in the top ten clones.

The CDR3 spans 15 residues, from the cysteine through the phenylalanine. The sequence is cut down to CDR3 DNA, 45 bases in frame from base 1. Deletion took 6 bases off V and 1 base off J, with a span of 14 bases between the germline ends. From a lookup of the germline V gene, CDR1 and CDR2 are SGHAT and FQNNGV. In regard to this clone: Its antigen has not been determined. Base qualities are missing; no much larger clone stands one base away.

Sequenced sample: peripheral blood. The origin of this receptor is a man aged 50 or older with acute or convalescent COVID-19. In this chain, TRBV11-2 is recombined with TRBJ2-3; the D gene is perhaps TRBD2, from 5 matching bases. Here the CDR3 is given as CASRRVPQRTDTQYF. The sequenced DNA: TGTGCCAGCAGGAGGGTACCCCAGCGCACAGATACGCAGTATTTT.